This T cell receptor beta chain was identified during a study of T-cell reconstitution after alpha-beta-depleted transplantation in children. Per germline, CDR1 SGHRS and CDR2 YFSETQ. The CDR3 extends over 15 amino acids. Trimming took off 1 base at V and 2 bases at J, with 12 bases between the two ends. This clonotype is a singleton in its sample. A TCRbeta library incorporating unique molecular identifiers was prepared. TCRdb processed the PCR reads anew with MiXCR; each CDR3 protein has one entry. This table holds around 340,000 distinct CDR3 sequences, about an eighth found once. The receptor comes from a human donor who donated a stem cell graft to a child with Fanconi anemia. The gene calls are TRBV5-1 and TRBJ2-5; weak D call: TRBD2 (6 bases). Here the sequenced sample was PBMCs, taken from the stem cell graft. The CDR3 loop reads CASSLYRGGQETQYF. In nucleotides, the CDR3 is TGCGCCAGCAGCTTGTACCGTGGGGGGCAAGAGACCCAGTACTTC.